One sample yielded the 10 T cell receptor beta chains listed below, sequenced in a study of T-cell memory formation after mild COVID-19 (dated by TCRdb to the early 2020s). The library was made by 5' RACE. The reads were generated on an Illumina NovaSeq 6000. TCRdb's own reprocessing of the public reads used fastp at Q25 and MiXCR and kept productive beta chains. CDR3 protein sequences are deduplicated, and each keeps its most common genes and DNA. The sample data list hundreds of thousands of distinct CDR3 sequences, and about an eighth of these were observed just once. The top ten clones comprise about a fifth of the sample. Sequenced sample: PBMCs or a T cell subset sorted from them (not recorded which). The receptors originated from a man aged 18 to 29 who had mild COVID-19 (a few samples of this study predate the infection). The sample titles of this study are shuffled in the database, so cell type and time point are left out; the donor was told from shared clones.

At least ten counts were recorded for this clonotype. Here the CDR3 reads CSASGGSPYEQYF. Written as DNA, the CDR3 is TGCAGTGCTAGCGGGGGCTCCCCCTACGAGCAGTACTTC. J is TRBJ2-7 and V is TRBV20-1; D might be TRBD1 or TRBD2, each matching 6 bases. V lost 3 bases and J 2 bases, leaving 11 bases between the germline ends. The CDR3 is 13 amino acids. CDR1 and CDR2 (germline): DFQATT, SNEGSKA (reference sequence).

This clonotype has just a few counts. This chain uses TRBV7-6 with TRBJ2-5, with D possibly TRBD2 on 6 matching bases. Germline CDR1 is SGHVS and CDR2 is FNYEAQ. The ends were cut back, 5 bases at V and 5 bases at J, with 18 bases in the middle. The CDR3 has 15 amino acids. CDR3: CASSPRSGVRETQYF. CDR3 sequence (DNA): TGTGCCAGCAGCCCAAGGTCGGGGGTACGGGAGACCCAGTACTTC.

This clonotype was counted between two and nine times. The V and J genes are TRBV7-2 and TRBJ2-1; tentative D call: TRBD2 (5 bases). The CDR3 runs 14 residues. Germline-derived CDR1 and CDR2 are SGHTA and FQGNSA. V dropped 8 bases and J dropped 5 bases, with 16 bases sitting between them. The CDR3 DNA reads TGTGCCAGCGCCTCTGTCGGGGTACACAATGAGCAGTTCTTC. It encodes CASASVGVHNEQFF.

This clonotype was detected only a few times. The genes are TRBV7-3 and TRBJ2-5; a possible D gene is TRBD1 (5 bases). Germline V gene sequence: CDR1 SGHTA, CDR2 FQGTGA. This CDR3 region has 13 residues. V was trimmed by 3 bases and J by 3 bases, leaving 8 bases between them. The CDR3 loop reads CASSLTVEETQYF. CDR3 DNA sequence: TGTGCCAGCAGCTTGACAGTAGAAGAGACCCAGTACTTC.

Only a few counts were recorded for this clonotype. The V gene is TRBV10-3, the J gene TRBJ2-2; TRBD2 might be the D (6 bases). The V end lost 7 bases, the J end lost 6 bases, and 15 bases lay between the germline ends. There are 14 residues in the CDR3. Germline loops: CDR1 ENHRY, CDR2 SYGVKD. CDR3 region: CAITRQWGAGELFF. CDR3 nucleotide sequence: TGTGCCATCACCCGGCAGTGGGGGGCCGGGGAGCTGTTTTTT.

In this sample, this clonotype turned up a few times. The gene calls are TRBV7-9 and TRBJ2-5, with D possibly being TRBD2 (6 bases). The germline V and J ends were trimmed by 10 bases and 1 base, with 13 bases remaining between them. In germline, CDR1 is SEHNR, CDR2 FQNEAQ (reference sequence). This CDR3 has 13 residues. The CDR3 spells CATNGGSQETQYF. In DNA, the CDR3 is TGTGCCACAAACGGGGGATCCCAAGAGACCCAGTACTTC.

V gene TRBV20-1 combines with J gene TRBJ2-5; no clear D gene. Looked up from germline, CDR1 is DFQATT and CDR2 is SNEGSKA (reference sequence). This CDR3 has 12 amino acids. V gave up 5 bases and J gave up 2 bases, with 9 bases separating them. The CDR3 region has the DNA TGCAGTGCTCAGGTGTGGCAAGAGACCCAGTACTTC. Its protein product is CSAQVWQETQYF.

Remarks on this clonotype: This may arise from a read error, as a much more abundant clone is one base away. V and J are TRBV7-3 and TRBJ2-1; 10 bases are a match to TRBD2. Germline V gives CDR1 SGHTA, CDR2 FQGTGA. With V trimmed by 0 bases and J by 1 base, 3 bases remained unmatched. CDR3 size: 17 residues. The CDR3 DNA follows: TGTGCCAGCAGCTTAACCACTAGCGGGGAATCCTACAATGAGCAGTTCTTC. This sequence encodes CASSLTTSGESYNEQFF.

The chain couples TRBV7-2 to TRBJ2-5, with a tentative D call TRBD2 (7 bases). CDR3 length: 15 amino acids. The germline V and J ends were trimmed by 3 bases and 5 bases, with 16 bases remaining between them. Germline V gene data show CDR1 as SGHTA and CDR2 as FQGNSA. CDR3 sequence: CASSFRRGGLETQYF. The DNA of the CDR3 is TGTGCCAGCAGCTTTAGGAGGGGGGGATTGGAGACCCAGTACTTC.

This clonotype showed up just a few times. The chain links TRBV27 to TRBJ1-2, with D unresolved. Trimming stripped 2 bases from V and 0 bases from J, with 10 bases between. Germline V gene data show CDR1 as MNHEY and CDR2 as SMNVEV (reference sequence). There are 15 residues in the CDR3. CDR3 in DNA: TGTGCCAGCAGTTTAACTTCATCAGCTAACTATGGCTACACCTTC. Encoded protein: CASSLTSSANYGYTF.